The clone carrying this TCR beta chain was recorded many times. V was cut by 2 bases and J by 1 base, with 6 bases left in between. The CDR3 loop spans 13 amino acids. CDR1 and CDR2 from the germline V gene are SGHRS and YFSETQ. The data originate from a study of metastatic and nonmetastatic thyroid tumors. With MiXCR, TCRdb reprocessed the PCR reads. This repertoire shows around 89,000 clones, under 15% found once; its top ten account for 3.6%. Thyroid surgery had not been preceded by any treatment in any patient. V is TRBV5-1 and J is TRBJ1-1; unclear D gene. Sequencing was performed on blood. This clonotype was obtained from a female donor with papillary thyroid cancer or a benign thyroid nodule (not recorded which). Some clones in this sample may be carry-over from other donors' samples. CDR3 sequence: CASSFEGNTEAFF. CDR3 nucleotide sequence: TGCGCCAGCAGCTTTGAAGGGAACACTGAAGCTTTCTTT.